The 16 T cell receptor beta chains below come from one sample, sequenced in a study of cytomegalovirus exposure and HLA in healthy donors. Sequencing used immunoSEQ multiplex PCR; TCRdb keeps in-frame clones, though not all of them. This table holds approximately 270,000 clones, about 86% found once. The sample comprised PBMCs. All receptors come from a woman aged 18-35 years in good health and CMV-seronegative.

The chain joins TRBV6-5 to TRBJ2-7; perhaps TRBD1 as D (5 bases). The germline gives CDR1 MNHEY, CDR2 SVGAGI. Trimming removed 7 bases at V and 0 bases at J, with 13 bases between. The CDR3 runs to 14 residues. The DNA of the CDR3 is TGTGCCAGCACCGCCGCGACAGACTCCTACGAGCAGTACTTC. Translation gives CASTAATDSYEQYF.

The chain joins TRBV5-6 to TRBJ2-3; tentatively, D is TRBD2 (6 bases). The germline V gene encodes CDR1 SGHDT and CDR2 YYEEEE. V gave up 3 bases and J gave up 4 bases, with 15 bases separating them. CDR3 length: 15 amino acids. Here the CDR3 DNA reads TGTGCCAGCAGCTCCTACGCGGCGGGGTCAGATACGCAGTATTTT. Translation gives CASSSYAAGSDTQYF.

The table lists this clone with a count of one. The rearrangement joins TRBV27 to TRBJ2-7; no firm D call. CDR3 length: 14 residues. Germline V gene sequence: CDR1 MNHEY, CDR2 SMNVEV (reference sequence). V gave up 5 bases and J gave up 0 bases, with 11 bases separating them. The CDR3 sequence is CASSLHSSSYEQYF. CDR3 coding DNA: TGTGCCAGCAGTCTACATTCTAGCTCCTACGAGCAGTACTTC.

The chain recombines TRBV6-6 with TRBJ2-3; TRBD2 aligns across 12 bases. The trim removed 4 bases at V and 2 bases at J, leaving 4 bases unmatched. CDR1 and CDR2 from the germline V gene are MNHNY and SVGAGI (reference sequence). The CDR3 loop spans 16 amino acids. The CDR3 region has the DNA TGTGCCAGCAGTTCCGGACTAGCGGGAACCACAGATACGCAGTATTTT. Protein: CASSSGLAGTTDTQYF.

The chain employs TRBV11-3 and TRBJ2-7; TRBD1 might be the D (6 bases). V was clipped by 3 bases and J by 3 bases, with 9 bases between them. The length of the CDR3 is 13 residues. The V gene's germline CDR1 is SGHNT and CDR2 YENEEA. The CDR3 coding sequence is TGTGCCAGCAGCTTGCCAGGGGTCTACGAGCAGTACTTC. Protein product: CASSLPGVYEQYF.

In this sample, this clone turned up a few times. CDR3 residues: CSVDTFGYTF. In nucleotides, the CDR3 is TGCAGCGTCGACACCTTCGGCTACACCTTC. This rearrangement joins TRBV29-1 to TRBJ1-2; D not certain. V was cut by 6 bases and J by 8 bases, with 10 bases left in between. Germline lookup yields CDR1 SQVTM and CDR2 ANQGSEA. The CDR3 is made up of 10 amino acids.

The rearrangement uses TRBV9 and TRBJ2-1; TRBD2 aligns across 7 bases. Germline V gene sequence: CDR1 SGDLS, CDR2 YYNGEE. CDR3 length: 15 amino acids. V lost 4 bases and J lost 4; bases outside the gene matches: 8. DNA for the CDR3: TGTGCCAGCAGCCCCCGGGGAGGGGCTTACAATGAGCAGTTCTTC. Protein sequence: CASSPRGGAYNEQFF. The full variable domain, rest sourced from reference TRBV9 and TRBJ2-1, is DSGVTQTPKHLITATGQRVTLRCSPRSGDLSVYWYQQSLDQGLQFLIQYYNGEERAKGNILERFSAQQFPDLHSELNLSSLELGDSALYFCASSPRGGAYNEQFFGPGTRLTVL.

The rearrangement joins TRBV9 to TRBJ2-7; a weak D match, TRBD2 (5 bases). V lost 4 bases and J 2 bases, leaving 19 bases between the germline ends. The length of the CDR3 is 16 residues. Germline V gene lookup returns CDR1 SGDLS and CDR2 YYNGEE. CDR3 residues: CASSPMVGESTYEQYF. The CDR3 DNA reads TGTGCCAGCAGCCCAATGGTTGGGGAGAGTACCTACGAGCAGTACTTC.

The chain has TRBV6-5 and TRBJ2-7; 7 nucleotides match TRBD1. Germline CDR1 MNHEY, CDR2 SVGAGI. The CDR3 consists of 14 residues. V gave up 5 bases and J gave up 6 bases; unmatched junction bases: 10. Here the CDR3 DNA reads TGTGCCAGCAGTACAGGGGACCGCGGTCCCGAGCAGTACTTC. It encodes CASSTGDRGPEQYF.

Comments on this clone: No DNA is shown, since the ends of the CDR3 on it are uncertain; the CDR3 is the one TCRdb lists. The chain combines TRBV4-1 with TRBJ2-1; the table calls TRBD2, which could not be checked here. CDR1 and CDR2 from the germline V gene are MGHRA and YSYEKL. From its first to its last residue, the CDR3 has 15 amino acids. Here the CDR3 reads CASSRSFGEGNEQFF.

This clone was detected once. The chain uses TRBV4-1 and TRBJ1-2; a possible D gene is TRBD1 (6 bases). V gave up 0 bases and J gave up 7 bases, with 15 bases separating them. Per the germline V gene, CDR1 is MGHRA and CDR2 is YSYEKL. The CDR3 spans 15 residues. CDR3: CASSQDRGGARGYTF. In DNA form, the CDR3 reads TGCGCCAGCAGCCAAGACCGAGGGGGGGCGCGTGGCTACACCTTC.

The chain recombines TRBV7-2 with TRBJ2-7; 7 bases align to TRBD2. Trimming at V came to 1 base and at J to 2 bases, leaving 8 bases not matched to a gene. The CDR3 consists of 16 residues. Germline V gene lookup returns CDR1 SGHTA and CDR2 FQGNSA. CDR3 nucleotides: TGTGCCAGCAGCTTAGGGGGAGGGAGTCCCCCCTACGAGCAGTACTTC. Its protein product is CASSLGGGSPPYEQYF.

The chain is built from TRBV6-5 and TRBJ1-3, with D tentatively TRBD1 (6 bases). Germline V gene data show CDR1 as MNHEY and CDR2 as SVGAGI. V lost 0 bases, J lost 2 bases, and 11 bases lay in between. The CDR3 covers 16 residues. The CDR3 loop reads CASSYSDRLPGNTIYF. For the CDR3, the DNA is TGTGCCAGCAGTTACTCCGACAGGTTACCTGGAAACACCATATATTTT.

This clone was detected a few times. The chain couples TRBV6-5 to TRBJ1-2; 7 bases are shared with TRBD1. J was trimmed by 5 bases and V by 4 bases; bases with no gene match: 4. This CDR3 has 13 residues. Germline CDR1 reads MNHEY; CDR2 reads SVGAGI. CDR3 loop: CASSSRTGYGYTF. The CDR3 DNA reads as TGTGCCAGCAGTTCACGGACAGGTTATGGCTACACCTTC.

The chain has TRBV29-1 and TRBJ1-1; D not resolved. Trimming left V 6 bases short and J 11 bases short, with 16 bases between. Germline V gives CDR1 SQVTM, CDR2 ANQGSEA. The CDR3 extends over 11 amino acids. The CDR3 loop reads CSVARGLGAFF. In DNA, the CDR3 is TGCAGCGTGGCCCGGGGATTAGGTGCTTTCTTT. Full variable domain (outside the CDR3, taken from reference TRBV29-1 and TRBJ1-1): SAVISQKPSRDICQRGTSLTIQCQVDSQVTMMFWYRQQPGQSLTLIATANQGSEATYESGFVIDKFPISRPNLTFSTLTVSNMSPEDSSIYLCSVARGLGAFFGQGTRLTVV.

This chain links TRBV19 with TRBJ1-1; D might be TRBD1 (6 bases). The V and J ends lost 3 bases and 3 bases respectively, with 17 bases between them. The CDR3 extends over 16 amino acids. Germline values: CDR1 LNHDA, CDR2 SQIVND (reference sequence). In nucleotides, the CDR3 is TGTGCCAGTAGTATCCCGAACAGGGTGGCGGACACTGAAGCTTTCTTT. Translation: CASSIPNRVADTEAFF.